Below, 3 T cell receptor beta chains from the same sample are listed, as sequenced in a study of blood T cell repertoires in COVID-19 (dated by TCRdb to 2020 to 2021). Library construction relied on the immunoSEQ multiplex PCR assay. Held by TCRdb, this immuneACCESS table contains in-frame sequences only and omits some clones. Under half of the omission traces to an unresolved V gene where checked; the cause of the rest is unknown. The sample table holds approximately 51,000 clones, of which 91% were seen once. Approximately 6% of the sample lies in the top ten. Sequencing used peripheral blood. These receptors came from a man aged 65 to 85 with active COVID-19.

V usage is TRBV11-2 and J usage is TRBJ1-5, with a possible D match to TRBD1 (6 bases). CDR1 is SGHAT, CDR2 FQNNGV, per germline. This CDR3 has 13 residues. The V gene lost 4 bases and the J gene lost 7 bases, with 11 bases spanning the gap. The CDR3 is CASSYTQGQPQHF. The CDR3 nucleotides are TGTGCCAGCAGCTACACACAGGGCCAGCCCCAGCATTTT.

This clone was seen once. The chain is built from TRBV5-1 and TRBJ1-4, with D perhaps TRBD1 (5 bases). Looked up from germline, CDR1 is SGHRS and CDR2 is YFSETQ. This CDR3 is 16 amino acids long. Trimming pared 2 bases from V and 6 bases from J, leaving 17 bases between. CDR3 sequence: CASSLGSWGMDEKLFF. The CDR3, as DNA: TGCGCCAGCAGCTTAGGATCCTGGGGCATGGATGAAAAACTGTTTTTT.

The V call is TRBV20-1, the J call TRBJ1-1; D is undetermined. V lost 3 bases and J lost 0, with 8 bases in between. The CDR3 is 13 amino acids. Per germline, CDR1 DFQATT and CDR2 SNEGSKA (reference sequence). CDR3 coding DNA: TGCAGTGCTAGTGCTCAGTTGAACACTGAAGCTTTCTTT. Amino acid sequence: CSASAQLNTEAFF.